This T cell receptor beta chain derives from a study of T cell repertoires in cytomegalovirus infection. Turning to the study itself: Use of recently identified HLA-C-restricted and well-studied HLA-B-restricted CMV epitopes was part of the study. Public TCR beta signatures were indicative of both CMV infection and a matching HLA type.

A single record per CDR3 protein comes from TCRdb applying MiXCR to the reads. The repertoire holds tens of thousands of distinct CDR3 sequences, with about a fifth as singletons. This clonotype was seen many times. What it binds is unknown. The CDR3 is 15 amino acids. Trimming took off 1 base at V and 4 bases at J, with 13 bases between the two ends. Looked up from germline, CDR1 is SGHTA and CDR2 is FQGNSA. V is TRBV7-2 and J is TRBJ1-1; D is ambiguous. The sequencing here drew on CD8+ T cells from cultured PBMCs, taken from culture after CMV antigen stimulation. The origin of this receptor is a human donor in good health (CMV status not recorded). Some clones in this sample may be carry-over from other donors' samples. The CDR3 region has the DNA TGTGCCAGCAGCTTAGATTTTGGGGTATTCACTGAAGCTTTCTTT. Amino acid sequence: CASSLDFGVFTEAFF.